This T cell receptor (beta chain) was recovered during a study of OX40 agonist ivuxolimab in advanced cancers. With respect to this clone: Its specificity is not known.

J lost 7 bases, V lost 4 bases, and 11 bases had no gene match. Per the germline V gene, CDR1 is SGHTA and CDR2 is FQGNSA. The CDR3 has 15 amino acids. The method was immunoSEQ multiplex PCR; TCRdb's version includes in-frame clones alone and lacks a portion of them. The table lists roughly 19,000 clones, roughly 83% of them singletons. The study, taken as a whole, reports: CD8+ T cells were the subset that, on average, had more expanded clones than CD4+. Expanded peripheral T-cell antigen specificity went undetermined. Dose levels from 0.1 to 3.0 mg/kg saw CD4+ and CD8+ blood T cells expand clonally by week 6.

Sequencing used CD4+ or CD8+ T cells sorted from blood, obtained in a trial of the OX40 agonist ivuxolimab. V usage is TRBV7-2 and J usage is TRBJ1-2, with TRBD1 identical over 8 bases. The sequence was collected from an adult with an advanced solid tumor such as melanoma, head and neck, liver or kidney cancer. The DNA for the CDR3 is TGTGCCAGCAGCTCCGGGACAGGTGGGGTTAGTGGCTACACCTTC. Its protein product is CASSSGTGGVSGYTF. Full variable domain (remainder filled in from reference TRBV7-2 and TRBJ1-2): GAGVSQSPSNKVTEKGKDVELRCDPISGHTALYWYRQSLGQGLEFLIYFQGNSAPDKSGLPSDRFSAERTGGSVSTLTIQRTQQEDSAVYLCASSSGTGGVSGYTFGSGTRLTVV.